The 4 T cell receptor beta chains in this list originate from one sample, sequenced in a study of blood T cell repertoires in COVID-19. The method was immunoSEQ multiplex PCR; TCRdb's version includes in-frame clones alone and lacks a portion of them. The sample lists roughly 390,000 clones; approximately 81% were seen once. Sequencing was done on a sample of peripheral blood. These receptors were obtained from a woman in her late teens or twenties with acute or convalescent COVID-19.

This clone was seen only once. The chain employs TRBV27 and TRBJ1-2; D gene uncertain. There are 13 residues in the CDR3. Germline CDR1 reads MNHEY; CDR2 reads SMNVEV (reference sequence). V was cut by 5 bases and J by 4 bases, with 11 bases left in between. The CDR3 reads CASSPSGVYGYTF. The CDR3 nucleotides are TGTGCCAGCAGTCCCTCCGGGGTCTATGGCTACACCTTC.

V and J are TRBV5-6 and TRBJ2-6; TRBD1 aligns across 9 bases. Germline V gene lookup returns CDR1 SGHDT and CDR2 YYEEEE. Trimming cost V 3 bases and J 0 bases; bases outside gene matches: 1. CDR3 length: 16 residues. CDR3 region: CASSWTGVSGANVLTF. The CDR3 DNA follows: TGTGCCAGCAGCTGGACAGGGGTCTCTGGGGCCAACGTCCTGACTTTC.

This clone was seen more than once but under ten times. V and J are TRBV7-6 and TRBJ1-4; TRBD1 might be the D (5 bases). V lost 2 bases and J 5 bases, leaving 15 bases between the germline ends. CDR3 length: 16 residues. CDR1 and CDR2 (germline): SGHVS, FNYEAQ. The CDR3 sequence: CASSLNVRTPNEKLFF. Here the CDR3 DNA reads TGTGCCAGCAGCTTAAATGTCCGGACACCGAATGAAAAACTGTTTTTT.

Worth noting for this clone: This specimen includes other DNA sequences encoding the same CDR3. The chain uses TRBV19 and TRBJ2-7; TRBD1 matches at 11 bases. V lost 8 bases and J lost 1; bases outside the gene matches: 7. The germline gives CDR1 LNHDA, CDR2 SQIVND (reference sequence). This CDR3 is built from 15 residues. The CDR3 bases are TGTGCCAGTTCCCTCGGGACAGGGGGGTCCTACGAGCAGTACTTC. Translated, it gives CASSLGTGGSYEQYF.